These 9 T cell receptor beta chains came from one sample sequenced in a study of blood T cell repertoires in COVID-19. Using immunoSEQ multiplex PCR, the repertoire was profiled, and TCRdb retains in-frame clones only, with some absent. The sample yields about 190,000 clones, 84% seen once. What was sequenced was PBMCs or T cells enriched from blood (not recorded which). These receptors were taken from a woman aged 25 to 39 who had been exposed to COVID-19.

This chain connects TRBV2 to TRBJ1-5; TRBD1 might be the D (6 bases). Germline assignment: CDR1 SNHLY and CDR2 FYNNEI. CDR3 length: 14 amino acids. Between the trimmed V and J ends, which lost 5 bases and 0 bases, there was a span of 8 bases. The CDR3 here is CASSRTDSNQPQHF. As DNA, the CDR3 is TGTGCCAGCAGTCGGACAGATAGCAATCAGCCCCAGCATTTT.

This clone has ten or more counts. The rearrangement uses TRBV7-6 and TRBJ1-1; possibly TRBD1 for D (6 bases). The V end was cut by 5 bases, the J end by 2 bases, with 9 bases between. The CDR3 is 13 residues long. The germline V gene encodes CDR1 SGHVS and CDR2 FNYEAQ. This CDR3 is CASSVQGNTEAFF. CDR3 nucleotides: TGTGCCAGCAGCGTACAGGGTAACACTGAAGCTTTCTTT.

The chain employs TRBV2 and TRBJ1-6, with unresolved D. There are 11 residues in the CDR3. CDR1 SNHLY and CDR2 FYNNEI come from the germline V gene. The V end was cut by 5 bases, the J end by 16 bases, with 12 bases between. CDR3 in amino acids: CASSRLAQLHF. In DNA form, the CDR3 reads TGTGCCAGCAGTCGCCTGGCCCAGCTCCACTTT.

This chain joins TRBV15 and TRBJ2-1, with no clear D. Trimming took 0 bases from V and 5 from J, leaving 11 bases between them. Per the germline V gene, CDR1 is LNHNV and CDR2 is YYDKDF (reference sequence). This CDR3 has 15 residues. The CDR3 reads CATSRDRGKNNEQFF. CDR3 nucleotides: TGTGCCACCAGCAGAGATCGCGGAAAGAACAATGAGCAGTTCTTC.

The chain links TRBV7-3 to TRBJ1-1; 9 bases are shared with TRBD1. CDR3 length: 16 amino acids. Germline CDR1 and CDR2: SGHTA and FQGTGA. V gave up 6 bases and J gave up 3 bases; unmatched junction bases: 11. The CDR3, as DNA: TGTGCCAGCAGTTCCACCGGGACAGGGTTATACACTGAAGCTTTCTTT. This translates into CASSSTGTGLYTEAFF.

CDR3 DNA sequence: TGTGCCAGCAGCCAAGATGGGCAGGGGGCGCTTGGCTACACCTTC. Translated: CASSQDGQGALGYTF. The genes are TRBV3-1 (or the pseudogene TRBV3-2) and TRBJ1-2; TRBD1 matches 8 bases. Germline CDR1 is LGHDT and CDR2 is YNNKEL (reference sequence). The CDR3 is made up of 15 amino acids. V was pared by 0 bases and J by 7 bases, with 7 bases of the junction left unmatched.

CDR3 coding DNA: TGTGCCAGCTCACCATCCCCGAGCGGGGGAGAGACCCAGTACTTC. This encodes CASSPSPSGGETQYF. The V and J genes are TRBV18 and TRBJ2-5; 8 bases are a match to TRBD2. The germline V gene encodes CDR1 KGHSH and CDR2 LQKENI. J lost 4 bases, V lost 2 bases, and 6 bases had no gene match. The CDR3 is 15 residues long.

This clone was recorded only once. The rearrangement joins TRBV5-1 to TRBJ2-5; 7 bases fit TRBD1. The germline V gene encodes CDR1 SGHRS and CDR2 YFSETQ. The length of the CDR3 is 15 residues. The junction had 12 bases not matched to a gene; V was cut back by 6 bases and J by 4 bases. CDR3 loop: CASTSTGTARETQYF. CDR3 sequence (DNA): TGCGCCAGCACTTCCACCGGGACAGCTCGAGAGACCCAGTACTTC.

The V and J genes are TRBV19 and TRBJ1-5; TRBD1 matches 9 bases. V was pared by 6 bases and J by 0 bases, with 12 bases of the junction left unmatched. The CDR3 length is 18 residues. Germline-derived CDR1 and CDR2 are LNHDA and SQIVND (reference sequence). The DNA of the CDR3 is TGTGCCAGTAGCGACTTCGGGACAGGGAACCCTAGCAATCAGCCCCAGCATTTT. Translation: CASSDFGTGNPSNQPQHF.